The entry below describes one T cell receptor (beta chain). The sample originates from a study of blood T cell repertoires in COVID-19. Study information: Samples taken during acute and convalescent COVID-19 were collected in the United States, Italy and Spain. Sample material is recorded as cDNA or gDNA derived from T cells, B-cell-depleted T cells, or PBMCs.

V was trimmed by 2 bases and J by 4 bases, leaving 15 bases between them. Germline CDR1 MNHNS, CDR2 SASEGT. CDR3 length: 16 amino acids. Per the original methods: Reference gene primer amplification gave estimated nucleated cell counts. Assay: immunoSEQ multiplex PCR; the TCRdb copy retains only in-frame clones and omits some. From that table come the V and J calls and clone size; the DNA was used to work out D and trimming. The sample consists of under 100,000 clones, about 89% of them appearing once. The sample was peripheral blood. The genes are TRBV6-1 and TRBJ1-5, with D perhaps TRBD1 (6 bases). The sequence derives from a woman in her seventies with acute or convalescent COVID-19. The CDR3 is CASSERGDTRNQPQHF. CDR3 DNA: TGTGCCAGCAGTGAACGTGGGGACACCCGAAATCAGCCCCAGCATTTT.